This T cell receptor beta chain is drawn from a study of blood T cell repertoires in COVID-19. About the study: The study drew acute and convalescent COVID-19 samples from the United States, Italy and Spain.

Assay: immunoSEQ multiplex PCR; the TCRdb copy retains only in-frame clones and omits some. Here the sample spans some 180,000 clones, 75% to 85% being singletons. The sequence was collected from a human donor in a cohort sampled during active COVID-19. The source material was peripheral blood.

CDR3 nucleotide sequence: TGTGCCAGCTCACCACAGGCAGGCCAAGAGACCCAGTACTTC. As protein: CASSPQAGQETQYF. The V and J genes are TRBV18 and TRBJ2-5; D gene unclear. The germline CDR1 and CDR2 sequences are KGHSH and LQKENI. This CDR3 comprises 14 residues. V was clipped by 1 base and J by 1 base, with 7 bases between them.